One sample yielded the 3 T cell receptor beta chains listed below, sequenced in a study of cytomegalovirus exposure and HLA in healthy donors (dated by TCRdb to 2017 to 2019). The method was the immunoSEQ multiplex PCR assay. For the multiplex PCR, a mixture combining 60 forward primers for TCR Vbeta segments and 13 reverse primers for TCR Jbeta segments was used. The table was pulled from immuneACCESS by TCRdb, which kept in-frame rearrangements only. Such tables lose some clones; where checked, under half of the loss comes from unresolved V genes, and the rest has no known cause. This sample comprises roughly 130,000 clones, around 86% of them detected only once. The ten largest clones add up to 0.6% to 0.7% of the sample. Material for sequencing was PBMCs. The receptors stem from a man between 18 and 29 years old in good health and CMV-seronegative.

This sequence joins TRBV30 and TRBJ2-7; TRBD2 might be the D (5 bases). V lost 0 bases, J lost 7 bases, and 13 bases lay in between. The CDR3 contains 13 residues. Germline CDR1 and CDR2: GTSNPN and SVGIG (reference sequence). DNA for the CDR3: TGTGCCTGGAGTGTACTAGGCAGCCCGGAGCAGTACTTC. The encoded protein is CAWSVLGSPEQYF.

The chain joins TRBV29-1 to TRBJ2-7, with D possibly TRBD1 on 5 matching bases. This CDR3 region has 13 residues. The germline CDR1 and CDR2 sequences are SQVTM and ANQGSEA. Trimming shortened V by 6 bases and J by 3 bases, and 15 bases separated the two germline ends. The CDR3 here is CSVSGHVNYEQYF. CDR3 bases: TGCAGCGTCTCCGGACACGTAAACTACGAGCAGTACTTC.

The chain links TRBV9 to TRBJ2-1; 9 bases agree with TRBD2. CDR1 is SGDLS and CDR2 is YYNGEE in the germline V gene. V gave up 4 bases and J gave up 8 bases; unmatched junction bases: 19. This CDR3 has 18 residues. CDR3 sequence (DNA): TGTGCCAGCAGCCCCTTCTCGTTGGGGGCGGGGGGGCCCCATGAGCAGTTCTTC. Translating it yields CASSPFSLGAGGPHEQFF.